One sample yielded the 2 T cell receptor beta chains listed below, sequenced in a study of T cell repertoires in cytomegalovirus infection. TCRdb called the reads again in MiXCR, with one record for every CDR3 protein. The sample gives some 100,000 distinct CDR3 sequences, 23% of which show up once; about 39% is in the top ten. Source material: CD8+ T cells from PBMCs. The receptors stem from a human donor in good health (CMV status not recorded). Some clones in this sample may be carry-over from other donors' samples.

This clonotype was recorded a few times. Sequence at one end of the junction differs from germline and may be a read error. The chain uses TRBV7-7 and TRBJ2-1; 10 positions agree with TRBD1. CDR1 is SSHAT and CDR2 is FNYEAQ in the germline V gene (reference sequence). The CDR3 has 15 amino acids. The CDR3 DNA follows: TGTGCTAGCAGCTTTGGGGACAGGGGCGATAATGAGCAGTTCTTC. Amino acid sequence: CASSFGDRGDNEQFF.

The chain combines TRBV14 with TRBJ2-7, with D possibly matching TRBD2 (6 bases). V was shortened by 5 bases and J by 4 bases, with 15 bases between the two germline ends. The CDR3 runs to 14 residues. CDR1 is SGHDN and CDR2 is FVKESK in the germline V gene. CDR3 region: CASSALSGDYEQYF. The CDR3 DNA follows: TGTGCCAGCAGCGCTCTTTCGGGGGATTACGAGCAGTACTTC.